This T cell receptor beta chain was sequenced for a study of T cell responses to AZD1222 COVID-19 vaccine. Broader study findings: Seropositive AZD1222 recipients at baseline numbered only five or six. Clonal diversity may have been underestimated in mostly white British donors.

Profiling relied on immunoSEQ multiplex PCR, and the TCRdb table lists in-frame clones only, not all of them. The data contain about 92,000 clones, approximately 86% of them singletons. Regarding this clone: Its antigen is not known.

The germline V gene has CDR1 MNHNS and CDR2 SASEGT. V shed 2 bases and J shed 4 bases, with 11 bases lying between them. The CDR3 sequence is 15 residues long. Sequencing was performed on peripheral blood, taken on day 0 of MenACWY control vaccination. This clonotype originated in an adult in good health. This rearrangement joins TRBV6-1 to TRBJ1-4; D is perhaps TRBD1 (6 bases). For the CDR3, the DNA is TGTGCCAGCAGTGAAATCGGCAGGGGTAATGAAAAACTGTTTTTT. This gives the protein CASSEIGRGNEKLFF.